This TCR beta chain was retrieved from a study of OX40 agonist ivuxolimab in advanced cancers. At the level of the study: The drug used for patients, ivuxolimab, was an agonistic anti-OX40 (CD134) antibody.

Here immunoSEQ multiplex PCR was the method, and the copy in TCRdb shows in-frame clones only, minus some. The sample has more than 95,000 clones, less than 95% seen once; the top ten hold roughly 0.8%. The CDR3 spans 13 residues. Germline V gives CDR1 MGHDK, CDR2 SYGVNS. Between the trimmed V and J ends, which lost 8 bases and 5 bases, there was a span of 15 bases. Sequenced here: CD4+ or CD8+ T cells sorted from blood, sampled in a trial of the OX40 agonist ivuxolimab. J is TRBJ1-1 and V is TRBV25-1; TRBD1 is a possible D gene (5 bases). The clonotype was recovered from an adult with an advanced solid tumor such as melanoma, head and neck, liver or kidney cancer. CDR3 in amino acids: CASVEGARTEAFF. CDR3 in DNA: TGTGCCAGCGTGGAAGGGGCAAGGACTGAAGCTTTCTTT.